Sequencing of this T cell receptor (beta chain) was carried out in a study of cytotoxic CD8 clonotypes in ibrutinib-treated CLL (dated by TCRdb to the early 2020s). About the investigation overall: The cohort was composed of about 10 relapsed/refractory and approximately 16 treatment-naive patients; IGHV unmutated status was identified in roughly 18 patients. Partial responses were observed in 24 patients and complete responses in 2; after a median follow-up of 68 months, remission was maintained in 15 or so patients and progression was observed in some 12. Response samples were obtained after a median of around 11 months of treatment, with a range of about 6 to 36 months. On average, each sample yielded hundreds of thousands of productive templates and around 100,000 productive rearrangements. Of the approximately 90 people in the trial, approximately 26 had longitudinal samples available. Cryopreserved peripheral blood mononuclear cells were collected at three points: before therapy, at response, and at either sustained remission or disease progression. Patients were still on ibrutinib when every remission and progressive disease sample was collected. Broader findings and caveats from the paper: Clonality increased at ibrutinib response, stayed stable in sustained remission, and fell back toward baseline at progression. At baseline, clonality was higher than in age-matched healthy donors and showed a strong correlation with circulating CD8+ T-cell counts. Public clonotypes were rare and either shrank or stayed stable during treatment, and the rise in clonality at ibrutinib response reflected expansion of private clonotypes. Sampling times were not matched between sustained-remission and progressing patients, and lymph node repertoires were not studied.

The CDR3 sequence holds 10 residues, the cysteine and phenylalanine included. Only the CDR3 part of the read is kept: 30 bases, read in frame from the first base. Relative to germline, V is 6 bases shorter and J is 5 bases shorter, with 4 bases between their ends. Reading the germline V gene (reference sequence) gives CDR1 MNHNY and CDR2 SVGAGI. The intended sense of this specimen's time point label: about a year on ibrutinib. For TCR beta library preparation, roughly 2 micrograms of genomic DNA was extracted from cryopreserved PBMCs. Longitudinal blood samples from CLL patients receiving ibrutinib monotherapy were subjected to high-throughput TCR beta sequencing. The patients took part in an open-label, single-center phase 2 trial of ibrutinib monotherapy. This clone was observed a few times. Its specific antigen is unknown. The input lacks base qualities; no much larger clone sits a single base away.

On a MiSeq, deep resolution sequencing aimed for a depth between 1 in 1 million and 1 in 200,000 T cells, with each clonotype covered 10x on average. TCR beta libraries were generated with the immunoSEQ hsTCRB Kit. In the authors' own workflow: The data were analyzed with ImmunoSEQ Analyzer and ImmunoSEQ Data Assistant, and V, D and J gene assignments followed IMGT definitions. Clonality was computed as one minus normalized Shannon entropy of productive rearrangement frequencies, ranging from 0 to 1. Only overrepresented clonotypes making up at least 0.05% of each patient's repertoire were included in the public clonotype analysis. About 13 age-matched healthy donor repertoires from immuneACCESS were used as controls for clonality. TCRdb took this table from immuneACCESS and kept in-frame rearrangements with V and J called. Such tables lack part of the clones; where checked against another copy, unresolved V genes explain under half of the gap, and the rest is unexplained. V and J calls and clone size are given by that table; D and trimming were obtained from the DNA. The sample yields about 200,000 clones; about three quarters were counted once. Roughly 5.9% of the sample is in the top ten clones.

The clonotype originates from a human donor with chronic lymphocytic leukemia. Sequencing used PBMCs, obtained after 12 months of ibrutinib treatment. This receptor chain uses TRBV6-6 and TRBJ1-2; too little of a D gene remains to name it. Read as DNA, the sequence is TGTGCCAGCAGGATGTATGGCTACACCTTC. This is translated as CASRMYGYTF.